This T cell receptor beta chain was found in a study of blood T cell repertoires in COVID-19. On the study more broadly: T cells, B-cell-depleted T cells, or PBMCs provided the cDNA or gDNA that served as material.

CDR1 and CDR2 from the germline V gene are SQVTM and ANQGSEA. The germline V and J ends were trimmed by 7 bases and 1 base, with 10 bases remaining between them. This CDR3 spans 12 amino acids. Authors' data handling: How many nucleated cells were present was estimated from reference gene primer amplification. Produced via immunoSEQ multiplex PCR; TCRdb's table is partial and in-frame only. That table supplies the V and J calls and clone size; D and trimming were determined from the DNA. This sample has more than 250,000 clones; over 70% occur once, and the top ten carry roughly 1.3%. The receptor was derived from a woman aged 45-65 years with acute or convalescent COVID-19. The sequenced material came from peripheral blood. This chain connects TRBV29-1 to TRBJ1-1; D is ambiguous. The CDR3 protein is CSGGRENTEAFF. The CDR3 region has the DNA TGCAGCGGAGGACGGGAGAACACTGAAGCTTTCTTT.